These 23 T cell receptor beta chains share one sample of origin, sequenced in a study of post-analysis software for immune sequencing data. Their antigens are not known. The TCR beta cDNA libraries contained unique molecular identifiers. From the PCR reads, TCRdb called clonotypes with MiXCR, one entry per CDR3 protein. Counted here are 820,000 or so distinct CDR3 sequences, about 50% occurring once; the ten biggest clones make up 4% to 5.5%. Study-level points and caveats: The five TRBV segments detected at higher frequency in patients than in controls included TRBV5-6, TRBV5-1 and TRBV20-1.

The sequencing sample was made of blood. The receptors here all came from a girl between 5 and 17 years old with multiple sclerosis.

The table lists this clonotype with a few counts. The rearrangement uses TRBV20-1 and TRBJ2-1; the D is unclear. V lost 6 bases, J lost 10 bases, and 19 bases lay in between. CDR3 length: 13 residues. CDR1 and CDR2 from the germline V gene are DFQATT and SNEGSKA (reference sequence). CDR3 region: CSAVRIVAQEQFF. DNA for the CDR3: TGCAGTGCCGTACGAATCGTCGCCCAAGAGCAGTTCTTC.

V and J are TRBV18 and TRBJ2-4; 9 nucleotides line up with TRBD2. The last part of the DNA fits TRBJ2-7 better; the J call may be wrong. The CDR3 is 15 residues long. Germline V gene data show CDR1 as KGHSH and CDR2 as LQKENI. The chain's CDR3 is CASSPPIAGAYEQYF. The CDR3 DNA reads TGTGCCAGCTCACCACCGATAGCGGGGGCCTACGAGCAGTACTTC.

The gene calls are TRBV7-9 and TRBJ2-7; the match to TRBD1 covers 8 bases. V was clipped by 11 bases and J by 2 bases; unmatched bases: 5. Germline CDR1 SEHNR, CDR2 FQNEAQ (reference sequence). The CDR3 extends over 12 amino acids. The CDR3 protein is CAGRTGPYEQYF. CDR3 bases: TGTGCCGGCCGGACAGGGCCCTACGAGCAGTACTTC.

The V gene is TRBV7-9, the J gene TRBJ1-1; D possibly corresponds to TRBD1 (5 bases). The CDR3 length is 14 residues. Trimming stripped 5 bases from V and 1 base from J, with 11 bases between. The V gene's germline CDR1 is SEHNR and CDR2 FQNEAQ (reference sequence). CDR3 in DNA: TGTGCCAGCAGCCCACTTACAGGGAACACTGAAGCTTTCTTT. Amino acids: CASSPLTGNTEAFF.

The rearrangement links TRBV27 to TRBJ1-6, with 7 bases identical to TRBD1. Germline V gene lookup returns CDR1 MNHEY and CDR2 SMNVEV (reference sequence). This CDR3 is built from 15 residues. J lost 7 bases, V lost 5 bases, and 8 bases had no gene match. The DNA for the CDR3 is TGTGCCAGCAGTACACAGGGGAGAGAAAATTCACCCCTCCACTTT. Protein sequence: CASSTQGRENSPLHF.

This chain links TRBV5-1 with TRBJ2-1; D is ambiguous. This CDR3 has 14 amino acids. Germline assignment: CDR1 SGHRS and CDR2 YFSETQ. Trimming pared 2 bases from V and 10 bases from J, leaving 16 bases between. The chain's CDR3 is CASSFGTLSYEQFF. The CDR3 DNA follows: TGCGCCAGCAGCTTCGGTACACTTTCCTACGAGCAGTTCTTC.

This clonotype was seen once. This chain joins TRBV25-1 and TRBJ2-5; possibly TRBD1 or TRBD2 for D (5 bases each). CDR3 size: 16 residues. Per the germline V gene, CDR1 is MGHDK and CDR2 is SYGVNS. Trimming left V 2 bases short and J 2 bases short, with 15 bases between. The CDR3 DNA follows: TGTGCCAGCAGTGAAGGGGGACGGTCGAATCAAGAGACCCAGTACTTC. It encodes CASSEGGRSNQETQYF.

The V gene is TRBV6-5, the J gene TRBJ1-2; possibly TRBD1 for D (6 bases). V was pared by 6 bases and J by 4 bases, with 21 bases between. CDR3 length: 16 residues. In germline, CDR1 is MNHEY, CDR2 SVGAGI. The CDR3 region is CASRNLDTTGAYGYTF. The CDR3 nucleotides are TGTGCCAGCAGGAACCTCGACACGACAGGTGCCTATGGCTACACCTTC.

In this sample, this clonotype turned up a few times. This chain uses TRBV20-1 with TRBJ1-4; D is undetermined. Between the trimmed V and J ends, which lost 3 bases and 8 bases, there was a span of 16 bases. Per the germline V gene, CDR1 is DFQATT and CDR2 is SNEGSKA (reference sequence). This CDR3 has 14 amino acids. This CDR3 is CSARWEQAREKLFF. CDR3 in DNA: TGCAGTGCTAGGTGGGAGCAAGCTCGGGAAAAACTGTTTTTT.

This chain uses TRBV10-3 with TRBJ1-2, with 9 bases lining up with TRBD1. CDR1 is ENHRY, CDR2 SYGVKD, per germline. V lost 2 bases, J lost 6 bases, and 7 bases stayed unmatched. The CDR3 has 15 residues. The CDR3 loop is CAISEGGQGADGYTF. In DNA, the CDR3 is TGTGCCATCAGTGAGGGGGGACAGGGCGCTGATGGCTACACCTTC.

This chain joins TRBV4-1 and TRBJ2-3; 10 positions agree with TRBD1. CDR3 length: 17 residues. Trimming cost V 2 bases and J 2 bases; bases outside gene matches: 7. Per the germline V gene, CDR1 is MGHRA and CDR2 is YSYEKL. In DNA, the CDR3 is TGCGCCAGCAGCCAACCAGGACAGGGGGTGCCCACAGATACGCAGTATTTT. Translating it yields CASSQPGQGVPTDTQYF.

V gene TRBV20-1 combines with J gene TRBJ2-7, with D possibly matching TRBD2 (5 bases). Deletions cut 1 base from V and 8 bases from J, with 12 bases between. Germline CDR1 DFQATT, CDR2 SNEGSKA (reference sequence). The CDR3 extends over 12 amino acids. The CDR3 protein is CSARVVGSKQYF. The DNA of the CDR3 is TGCAGTGCTAGAGTTGTAGGGAGCAAGCAGTACTTC.

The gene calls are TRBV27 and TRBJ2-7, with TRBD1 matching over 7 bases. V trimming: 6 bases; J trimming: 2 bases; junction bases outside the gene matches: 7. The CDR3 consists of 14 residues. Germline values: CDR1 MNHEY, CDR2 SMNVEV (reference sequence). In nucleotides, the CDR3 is TGTGCCAGCAGGCCCGGGACAGCCACCTACGAGCAGTACTTC. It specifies CASRPGTATYEQYF.

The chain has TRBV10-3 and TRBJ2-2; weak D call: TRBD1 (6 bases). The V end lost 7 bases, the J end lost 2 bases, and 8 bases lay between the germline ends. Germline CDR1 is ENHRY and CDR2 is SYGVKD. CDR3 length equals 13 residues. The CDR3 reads CAIKQGNTGELFF. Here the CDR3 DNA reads TGTGCCATCAAACAGGGCAACACCGGGGAGCTGTTTTTT.

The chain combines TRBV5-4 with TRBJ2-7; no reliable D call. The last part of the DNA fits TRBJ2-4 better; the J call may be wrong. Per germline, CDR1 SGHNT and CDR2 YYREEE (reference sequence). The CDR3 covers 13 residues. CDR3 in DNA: TGTGCCAGCAGCCCTCAACCGGGAAACATTCAGTACTTC. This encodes CASSPQPGNIQYF.

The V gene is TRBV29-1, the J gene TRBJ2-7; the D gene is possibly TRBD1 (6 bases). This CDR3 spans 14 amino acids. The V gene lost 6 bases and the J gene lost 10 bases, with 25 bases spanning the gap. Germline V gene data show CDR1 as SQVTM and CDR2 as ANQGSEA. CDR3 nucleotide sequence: TGCAGCGTCGCGGGCGACAGGTCTTCTCGGGACCAGTACTTC. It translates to CSVAGDRSSRDQYF.

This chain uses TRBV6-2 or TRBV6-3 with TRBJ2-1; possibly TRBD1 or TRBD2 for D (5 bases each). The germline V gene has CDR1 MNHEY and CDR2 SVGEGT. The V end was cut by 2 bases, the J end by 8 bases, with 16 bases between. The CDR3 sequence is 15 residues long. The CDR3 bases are TGTGCCAGCAGTTACAGGGGACGAGCTCTGGATGAGCAGTTCTTC. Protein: CASSYRGRALDEQFF.

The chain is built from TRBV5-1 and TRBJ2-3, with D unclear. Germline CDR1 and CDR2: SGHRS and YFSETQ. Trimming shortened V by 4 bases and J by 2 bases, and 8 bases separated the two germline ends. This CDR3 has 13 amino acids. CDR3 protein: CASSRTHTDTQYF. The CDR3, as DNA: TGCGCCAGCAGCCGGACCCACACAGATACGCAGTATTTT.

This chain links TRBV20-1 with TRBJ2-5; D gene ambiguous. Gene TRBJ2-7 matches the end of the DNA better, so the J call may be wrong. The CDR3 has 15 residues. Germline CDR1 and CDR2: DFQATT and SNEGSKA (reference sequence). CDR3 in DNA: TGCAGTGCTAGAGATCAAAGGCATCTCTCCTACGAGCAGTACTTC. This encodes CSARDQRHLSYEQYF.

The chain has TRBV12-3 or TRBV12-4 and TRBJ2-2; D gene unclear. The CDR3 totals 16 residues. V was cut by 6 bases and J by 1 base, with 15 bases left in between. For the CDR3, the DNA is TGTGCCAGCAGCTCCGGAACCTGGATGAACACCGGGGAGCTGTTTTTT. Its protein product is CASSSGTWMNTGELFF.

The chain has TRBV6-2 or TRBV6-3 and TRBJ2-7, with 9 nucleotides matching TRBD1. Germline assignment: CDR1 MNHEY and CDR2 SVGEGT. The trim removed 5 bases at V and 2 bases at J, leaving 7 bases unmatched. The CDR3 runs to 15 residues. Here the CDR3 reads CASSQTGTGTYEQYF. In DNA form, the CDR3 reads TGTGCCAGCAGTCAAACCGGGACAGGGACCTACGAGCAGTACTTC.

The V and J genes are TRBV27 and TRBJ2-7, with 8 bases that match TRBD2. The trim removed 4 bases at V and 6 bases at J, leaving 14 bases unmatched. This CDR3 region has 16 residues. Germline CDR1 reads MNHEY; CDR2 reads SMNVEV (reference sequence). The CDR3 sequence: CASSSRLGSGIAEQYF. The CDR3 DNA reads TGTGCCAGCAGTTCCCGGTTGGGTAGCGGGATCGCCGAGCAGTACTTC.

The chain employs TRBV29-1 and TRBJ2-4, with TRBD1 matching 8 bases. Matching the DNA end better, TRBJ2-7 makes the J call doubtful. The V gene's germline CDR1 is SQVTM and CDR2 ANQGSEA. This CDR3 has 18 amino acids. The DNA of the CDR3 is TGCAGCGGCACCCGAACGACAGGGGCCCGAGGGAATTACTACGAGCAGTACTTC. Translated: CSGTRTTGARGNYYEQYF.